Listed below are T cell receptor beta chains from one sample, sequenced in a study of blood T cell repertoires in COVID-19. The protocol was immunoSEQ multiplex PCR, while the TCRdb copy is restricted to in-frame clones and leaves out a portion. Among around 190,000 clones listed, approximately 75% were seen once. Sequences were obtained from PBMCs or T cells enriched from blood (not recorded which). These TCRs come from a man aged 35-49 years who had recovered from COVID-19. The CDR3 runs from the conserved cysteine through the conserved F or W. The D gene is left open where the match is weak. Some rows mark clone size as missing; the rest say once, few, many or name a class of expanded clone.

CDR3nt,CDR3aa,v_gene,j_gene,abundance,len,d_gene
TGCGCCAGCAGCCAAGAAGTGATGGGGGGTCAAAGGGGAGCTTTCTTT,CASSQEVMGGQRGAFF,TRBV4-1,TRBJ1-1,few,16,-
TGTGCCAGCAGTGAAGCGCTTCTGGCGCCCCAGCATTTT,CASSEALLAPQHF,TRBV6-1,TRBJ1-5,once,13,-
TGTGCCAGTAGTGTTAAAGGGGCTGGGGAAAAACTGTTTTTT,CASSVKGAGEKLFF,TRBV19,TRBJ1-4,-,14,-
TGTGCCAGTAGTGCCGCGGTGGGGGCGTTCTCCTATGGCTACACCTTC,CASSAAVGAFSYGYTF,TRBV19,TRBJ1-2,-,16,-
TGTGCCAGCAGCTTGAGTGGGCGGGCGCCAGATACGCAGTATTTT,CASSLSGRAPDTQYF,TRBV2,TRBJ2-3,-,15,-
TGTGCCAGCTATACAGGGGGCGGAGAGACCCAGTACTTC,CASYTGGGETQYF,TRBV2,TRBJ2-5,-,13,TRBD1
TGTGCCAGCAGCGCAGTACCCCGCTCGGGTGAGCAGTTCTTC,CASSAVPRSGEQFF,TRBV6-5,TRBJ2-1,-,14,-
TGTGCTAGTGGTCCCGCCTACAATGAGCAGTTCTTC,CASGPAYNEQFF,TRBV12-5,TRBJ2-1,-,12,-
TGTGCCTGGACCCCTTCTCCGGGGGAAAAACTGTTTTTT,CAWTPSPGEKLFF,TRBV30,TRBJ1-4,-,13,-
TGTGCCACCAGTGATCGTACAGGGGCCGGCACAGATACGCAGTATTTT,CATSDRTGAGTDTQYF,TRBV24-1,TRBJ2-3,-,16,TRBD1